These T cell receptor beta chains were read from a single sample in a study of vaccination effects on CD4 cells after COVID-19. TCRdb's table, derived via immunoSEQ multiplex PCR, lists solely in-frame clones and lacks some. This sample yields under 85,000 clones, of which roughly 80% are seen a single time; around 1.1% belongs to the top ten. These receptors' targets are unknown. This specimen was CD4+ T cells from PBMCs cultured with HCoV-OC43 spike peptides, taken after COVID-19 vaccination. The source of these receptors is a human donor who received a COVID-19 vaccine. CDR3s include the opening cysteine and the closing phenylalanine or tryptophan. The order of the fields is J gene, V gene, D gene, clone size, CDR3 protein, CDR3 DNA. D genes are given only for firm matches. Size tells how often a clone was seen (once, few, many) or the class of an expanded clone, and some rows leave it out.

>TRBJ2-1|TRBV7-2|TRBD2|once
CASSLAGRGRTNGEQFF
TGTGCCAGCAGCTTAGCGGGGCGCGGGAGAACAAATGGTGAGCAGTTCTTC
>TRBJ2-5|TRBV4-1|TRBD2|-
CASSQVGQRGGQETQYF
TGCGCCAGCAGCCAAGTCGGTCAGCGGGGGGGACAAGAGACCCAGTACTTC
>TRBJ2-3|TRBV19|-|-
CASIGGHSTDTQYF
TGTGCCAGTATCGGGGGACACTCCACAGATACGCAGTATTTT
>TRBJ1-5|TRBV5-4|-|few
CASSFDPDQPQHF
TGTGCCAGCAGCTTTGATCCTGATCAGCCCCAGCATTTT
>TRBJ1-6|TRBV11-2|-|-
CASMGPGPLHF
TGTGCCAGCATGGGGCCGGGGCCCCTCCACTTT
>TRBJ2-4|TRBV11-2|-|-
CASSPATKNIQYF
TGTGCCAGCAGCCCTGCAACCAAAAACATTCAGTACTTC
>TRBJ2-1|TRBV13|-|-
CASSLRMGTVYNEQFF
TGTGCCAGCAGCTTACGGATGGGGACGGTCTACAATGAGCAGTTCTTC
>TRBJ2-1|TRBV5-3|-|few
CARRSGRRSTYNEQFF
TGTGCCAGAAGGTCAGGAAGAAGGTCCACCTACAATGAGCAGTTCTTC
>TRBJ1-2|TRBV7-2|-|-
CASSLGIGNQGYTF
TGTGCCAGCAGCTTAGGGATCGGGAACCAAGGCTACACCTTC
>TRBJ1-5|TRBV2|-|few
CASRADTNQPQHF
TGTGCCAGCAGGGCGGACACAAATCAGCCCCAGCATTTT
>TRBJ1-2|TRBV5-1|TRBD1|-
CASHSGQGSNYGYTF
TGCGCCAGCCATTCGGGACAGGGATCTAACTATGGCTACACCTTC
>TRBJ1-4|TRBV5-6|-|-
CASSTRGIYEKLFF
TGTGCCAGCAGCACCAGGGGAATATACGAAAAACTGTTTTTT
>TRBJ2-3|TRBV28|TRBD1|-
CASSSLGQGDTQYF
TGTGCCAGCAGCTCGCTCGGACAGGGAGATACGCAGTATTTT
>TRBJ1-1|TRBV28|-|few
CASSIGTEAFF
TGTGCCAGCAGTATCGGGACAGAAGCTTTCTTT
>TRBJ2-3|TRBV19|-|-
CASSKTRGTVNTDTQYF
TGTGCCAGTAGCAAGACTAGGGGGACGGTAAACACAGATACGCAGTATTTT
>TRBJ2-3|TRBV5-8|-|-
CASPASLASLFSDTQYF
TGTGCCAGCCCAGCTTCCCTAGCATCCTTGTTTTCAGATACGCAGTATTTT
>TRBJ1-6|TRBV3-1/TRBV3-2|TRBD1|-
CASSLTGDSPLHF
TGTGCCAGCAGCCTAACAGGGGATTCACCCCTCCACTTT